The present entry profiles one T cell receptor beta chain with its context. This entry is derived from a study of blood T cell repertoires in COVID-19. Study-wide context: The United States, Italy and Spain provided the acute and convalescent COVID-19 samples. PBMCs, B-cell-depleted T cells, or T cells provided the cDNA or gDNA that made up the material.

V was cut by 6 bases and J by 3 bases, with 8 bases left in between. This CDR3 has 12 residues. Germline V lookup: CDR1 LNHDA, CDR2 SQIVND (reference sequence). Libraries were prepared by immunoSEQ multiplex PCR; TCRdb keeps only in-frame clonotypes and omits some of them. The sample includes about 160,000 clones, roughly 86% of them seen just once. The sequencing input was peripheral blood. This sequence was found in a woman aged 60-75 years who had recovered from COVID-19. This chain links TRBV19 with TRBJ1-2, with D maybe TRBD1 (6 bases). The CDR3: CASSYRDYGYTF. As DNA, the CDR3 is TGTGCCAGTAGCTACAGGGACTATGGCTACACCTTC.